The entry below describes one T cell receptor beta chain. Its antigen is undetermined. The 5'RACE method, run with constant-segment primers, produced TCR alpha and TCR beta cDNA libraries (carrying sample barcodes and UMIs). MiXCR was run by TCRdb on the 5' RACE reads, yielding one entry per CDR3 protein. The data hold 250,000 to 300,000 distinct CDR3 sequences, with 15% to 20% observed a single time. This record comes from a study of T-cell memory formation after mild COVID-19. Study-wide background: The two donors had largely donor-specific TCR clusters. Whole-study findings and limits: Memory from before infection featured some responding clones, which suggests cross-reactive memory joined.

The CDR3 consists of 14 residues. CDR1 LGHNA and CDR2 YSLEER come from the germline V gene. The ends lost 2 bases at V and 3 bases at J; junction bases unmatched: 3. This receptor was taken from a man aged 18-30 years who had mild COVID-19 (a few samples of this study predate the infection). Cell type and time point are not known. Sequences were obtained from PBMCs or a T cell subset sorted from them (not recorded which). This chain links TRBV4-3 with TRBJ2-7, with TRBD2 matching over 8 bases. The chain's CDR3 is CASSQSGGDYEQYF. The DNA for the CDR3 is TGCGCCAGCAGCCAATCCGGGGGGGACTACGAGCAGTACTTC.